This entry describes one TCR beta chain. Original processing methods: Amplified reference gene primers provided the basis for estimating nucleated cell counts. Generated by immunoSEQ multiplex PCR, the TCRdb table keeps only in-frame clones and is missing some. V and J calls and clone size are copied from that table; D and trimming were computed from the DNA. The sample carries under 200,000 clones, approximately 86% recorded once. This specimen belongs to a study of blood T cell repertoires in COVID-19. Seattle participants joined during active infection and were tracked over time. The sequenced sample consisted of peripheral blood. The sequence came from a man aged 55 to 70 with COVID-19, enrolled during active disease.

CDR3 amino acids: CASSPSLLGGAETGELFF. CDR3 nucleotides: TGTGCCAGCTCACCATCCCTTCTCGGGGGGGCTGAAACCGGGGAGCTGTTTTTT. The chain links TRBV18 to TRBJ2-2; TRBD2 matches 8 bases. This CDR3 contains 18 residues. V shed 2 bases and J 5 bases; nucleotides not matched to a gene: 13. Germline V lookup: CDR1 KGHSH, CDR2 LQKENI.